This T cell receptor beta chain was identified during a study of PD-1 blockade in mismatch repair-deficient tumors. About the study: Patients had eleven to twelve mismatch repair-deficient cancer types, all previously treated and progressing. Study results and caveats: Tumor-resident clones, often undetectable pretreatment in blood, expanded then contracted after pembrolizumab.

Method: immunoSEQ multiplex PCR; TCRdb's copy keeps in-frame clones and lacks some. The sample yields 120,000 or so clones, about 85% seen once. Turning to this clone: What it binds is not known.

Every patient had mismatch repair deficiency by PCR or immunohistochemistry. TCRs were sequenced from a few patients responding to pembrolizumab. Sequencing used peripheral blood, obtained 44 weeks after starting pembrolizumab. The receptor was derived from an adult with mismatch repair-deficient cancer.

The CDR3, as DNA: TGCGCCAGCAGCTTGGGGACTAGCGGGATCTACGAGCAGTACTTC. Protein: CASSLGTSGIYEQYF. V and J are TRBV5-1 and TRBJ2-7; 12 bases line up with TRBD2. CDR3 length equals 15 residues. V dropped 0 bases and J dropped 3; count of bases not matched to a gene: 1. From germline, CDR1 is SGHRS and CDR2 YFSETQ.